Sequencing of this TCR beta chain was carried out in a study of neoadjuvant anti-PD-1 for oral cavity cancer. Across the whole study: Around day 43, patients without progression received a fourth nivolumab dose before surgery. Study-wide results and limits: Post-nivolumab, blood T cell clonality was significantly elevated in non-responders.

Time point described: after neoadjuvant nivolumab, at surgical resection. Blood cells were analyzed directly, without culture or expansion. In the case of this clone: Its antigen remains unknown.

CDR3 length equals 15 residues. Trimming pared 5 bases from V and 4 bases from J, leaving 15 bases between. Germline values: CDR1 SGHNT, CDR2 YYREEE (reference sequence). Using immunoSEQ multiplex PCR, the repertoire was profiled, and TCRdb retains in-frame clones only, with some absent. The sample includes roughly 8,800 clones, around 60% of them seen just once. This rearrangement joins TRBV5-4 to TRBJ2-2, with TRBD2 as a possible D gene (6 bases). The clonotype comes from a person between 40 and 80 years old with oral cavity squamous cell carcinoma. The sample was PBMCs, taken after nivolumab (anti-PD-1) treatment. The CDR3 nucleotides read TGTGCCAGCAGTGAACGGGCGGGAAGCACCGGGGAGCTGTTTTTT. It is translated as CASSERAGSTGELFF.